This T cell receptor beta chain was obtained from a study of cytomegalovirus exposure and HLA in healthy donors. Findings and limits, study-wide: CMV serostatus was the sole immune exposure data available. One cluster of highly shared sequence variants probably arose as a sequencing artifact. In an earlier analysis, most TCR beta V segments were productive about 87% or about 30% of the time. Among TCR beta chains, those listed as cytomegalovirus-associated numbered 164.

The germline gives CDR1 SNHLY, CDR2 FYNNEI. V trimming: 7 bases; J trimming: 0 bases; junction bases outside the gene matches: 6. The CDR3 totals 14 residues. 60 Vbeta and 13 Jbeta primers were used in PCR. Assay: immunoSEQ multiplex PCR; the TCRdb copy retains only in-frame clones and omits some. The data show some 100,000 clones, with roughly 80% seen just once and around 4.4% held by the top ten. Note on this clone: Its antigen is not known.

V and J are TRBV2 and TRBJ2-7; 7 nucleotides align to TRBD2. Sequencing input: PBMCs. This receptor was identified in a middle-aged man in good health and CMV-seronegative. The CDR3 DNA follows: TGTGCCAGCACCCGGGAGGCCTCCTCCTACGAGCAGTACTTC. Translation: CASTREASSYEQYF.